This T cell receptor (beta chain) was captured in a study of technical replicates of blood from a few donors (dated by TCRdb to 2016 to 2017). Including the terminal cysteine and phenylalanine, the CDR3 comprises 13 residues. Just the 39-base CDR3 DNA is kept, in frame starting at base 1. CDR1 and CDR2 (MDHEN, SYDVKM) derive from the germline V gene. V loses 2 bases, J loses 2 bases, and the germline ends lie 7 bases apart. Regarding this clone: Which antigen it targets is not known. Base qualities are not at hand, and no much larger clone is one base apart.

The library came from the immunoSEQ multiplex PCR assay. TCRdb took this table from immuneACCESS and kept in-frame rearrangements with V and J called. Such tables lack part of the clones; where checked against another copy, unresolved V genes explain under half of the gap, and the rest is unexplained. This sample gives 65,000 to 80,000 clones in total; 95% to 98% of them show up just once. The ten biggest clones cover roughly 0.2% of the sample. The clonotype originates from a human donor in good health. The chain was built from TRBV28 and TRBJ2-7, with TRBD1 tentatively as D gene (6 bases match). Sequencing was performed on T cells isolated from PBMCs. The CDR3 region has the sequence CASSLGGPYEQYF. The DNA sequence reads TGTGCCAGCAGTTTAGGGGGCCCCTACGAGCAGTACTTC.